The 5 T cell receptor beta chains reported below all come from one sample, sequenced in a study of PD-1 blockade in classical Hodgkin lymphoma. TCRdb's copy holds only in-frame clones and misses some; the assay was immunoSEQ multiplex PCR. Of 60,000 to 75,000 clones in the sample, over 85% were seen once. Each and every patient relapsed after autologous stem cell transplantation, and patients got differing brentuximab vedotin exposure. The sequenced sample was peripheral blood mononuclear cells (PBMCs), obtained at baseline. These receptors all stem from a human donor with classical Hodgkin lymphoma.

The V and J genes are TRBV18 and TRBJ2-7; no reliable D call. V lost 3 bases and J 6 bases, leaving 9 bases between the germline ends. CDR1 is KGHSH, CDR2 LQKENI, per germline. The CDR3 runs to 12 residues. The CDR3 is CASSPKGREQYF. CDR3 sequence (DNA): TGTGCCAGCTCACCGAAAGGGCGCGAGCAGTACTTC.

The rearrangement links TRBV11-2 to TRBJ1-6; 9 nucleotides line up with TRBD1. Germline CDR1 is SGHAT and CDR2 is FQNNGV. V shed 7 bases and J 8 bases; nucleotides not matched to a gene: 6. The CDR3 contains 14 residues. CDR3 sequence reads: CASTKGTGYSPLHF. The CDR3 DNA is TGTGCCAGCACCAAAGGGACAGGGTATTCACCCCTCCACTTT.

V and J are TRBV13 and TRBJ1-1; possibly TRBD1 for D (6 bases). The CDR3 extends over 16 amino acids. The V end was cut by 3 bases, the J end by 5 bases, with 19 bases between. Germline V CDR1 and CDR2: PRHDT, FYEKMQ (reference sequence). CDR3 protein: CASSFSEQGLRTEAFF. In DNA, the CDR3 is TGTGCCAGCAGCTTTTCAGAACAGGGATTGAGGACTGAAGCTTTCTTT.

The chain recombines TRBV28 with TRBJ2-3, with 10 positions matching TRBD2. The CDR3 contains 18 residues. Germline V gives CDR1 MDHEN, CDR2 SYDVKM. The ends lost 2 bases at V and 0 bases at J; junction bases unmatched: 8. In nucleotides, the CDR3 is TGTGCCAGCAGTTTAAAAAGCGGGGGGGGACGTAGCACAGATACGCAGTATTTT. Residues: CASSLKSGGGRSTDTQYF.

This clone was seen once. This chain joins TRBV28 and TRBJ2-7; either TRBD1 or TRBD2 may fit D (5 bases each). There are 15 residues in the CDR3. CDR1 is MDHEN, CDR2 SYDVKM, per germline. The V gene lost 5 bases and the J gene lost 2 bases, with 16 bases spanning the gap. The chain's CDR3 is CASSGGVGVPYEQYF. DNA of the CDR3: TGTGCCAGCAGTGGGGGAGTCGGAGTCCCCTACGAGCAGTACTTC.